This T cell receptor (beta chain) is from a study of CD8+ T cells in alopecia areata. About the research overall: Using the percentage of affected scalp area, treated patients' severity was scored. Study-wide points: Normal scalp showed lower clonality than lesional scalp, especially alopecia totalis/universalis.

This clone was seen a few times. What it recognizes is unknown. As to treatment: oral pan-JAK inhibitor, 5-10 mg twice daily. RNA extraction was followed by reverse transcription into cDNA, which acted as the sequencing template. This table comes from immunoSEQ multiplex PCR, and its TCRdb copy is limited to in-frame clones, with some not included. Of some 180,000 clones listed, 40% to 65% are singletons. The V gene's germline CDR1 is SQVTM and CDR2 ANQGSEA. The CDR3 contains 11 residues. The germline V and J ends were trimmed by 6 bases and 0 bases, with 6 bases remaining between them. This material consisted of CD8+ T cells sorted from blood, taken at week 24, from a patient treated with tofacitinib. The V and J genes are TRBV29-1 and TRBJ2-7, with D hard to call. This TCR was sampled from a human donor with alopecia areata. CDR3 loop: CSVRISYEQYF. CDR3 sequence (DNA): TGCAGCGTCCGGATCTCCTACGAGCAGTACTTC.